A selection of T cell receptor beta chains follows, all from one sample in a study of CD8+ T cells in alopecia areata. The method was immunoSEQ multiplex PCR; TCRdb's version includes in-frame clones alone and lacks a portion of them. The table records more than 150,000 clones, roughly three fifths of them present only once. The sequencing used CD4+ T cells sorted from blood, collected at week 4, from a patient treated with tofacitinib. All receptors come from a human donor with alopecia areata. Both conserved end residues are part of each CDR3. Each record gives: V gene, J gene, D gene, clone size, CDR3 protein, CDR3 DNA. A D gene is named only where the DNA matches it firmly. The size field is filled for only some rows; it gives once, few, many or a size class.

v_gene: TRBV29-1
j_gene: TRBJ2-5
d_gene: TRBD2
abundance: .
CDR3aa: CSVDRAGTQETQYF
CDR3nt: TGCAGCGTTGACCGAGCGGGGACCCAAGAGACCCAGTACTTC

v_gene: TRBV29-1
j_gene: TRBJ1-1
d_gene: .
abundance: few
CDR3aa: CSVAWRPNTEAFF
CDR3nt: TGCAGCGTTGCGTGGAGGCCGAACACTGAAGCTTTCTTT

v_gene: TRBV19
j_gene: TRBJ1-5
d_gene: .
abundance: few
CDR3aa: CASQGSDQPQHF
CDR3nt: TGTGCCAGTCAGGGTAGCGATCAGCCCCAGCATTTT

v_gene: TRBV19
j_gene: TRBJ1-1
d_gene: .
abundance: .
CDR3aa: CASSIRTAMNTEAFF
CDR3nt: TGTGCCAGTAGTATCCGGACGGCGATGAACACTGAAGCTTTCTTT

v_gene: TRBV19
j_gene: TRBJ1-1
d_gene: .
abundance: .
CDR3aa: CASMRTGANTEAFF
CDR3nt: TGTGCCAGTATGCGGACGGGGGCGAACACTGAAGCTTTCTTT

v_gene: TRBV5-6
j_gene: TRBJ2-5
d_gene: .
abundance: .
CDR3aa: CASSLVAAQETQYF
CDR3nt: TGTGCCAGCAGCTTGGTGGCAGCTCAAGAGACCCAGTACTTC

v_gene: TRBV7-3
j_gene: TRBJ2-1
d_gene: TRBD2
abundance: .
CDR3aa: CASSLRLAGDNEQFF
CDR3nt: TGTGCCAGCAGCTTAAGACTAGCAGGAGACAATGAGCAGTTCTTC

v_gene: TRBV7-2
j_gene: TRBJ1-5
d_gene: .
abundance: .
CDR3aa: CASSTDVSNQPQHF
CDR3nt: TGTGCCAGCAGCACGGACGTTAGCAATCAGCCCCAGCATTTT

v_gene: TRBV10-3
j_gene: TRBJ2-5
d_gene: .
abundance: few
CDR3aa: CAISEARAGETQYF
CDR3nt: TGTGCCATCAGTGAGGCCCGTGCGGGGGAGACCCAGTACTTC

v_gene: TRBV2
j_gene: TRBJ2-6
d_gene: .
abundance: few
CDR3aa: CASSRAASGSGANVLTF
CDR3nt: TGTGCCAGCAGTAGGGCGGCCTCTGGCTCTGGGGCCAACGTCCTGACTTTC

v_gene: TRBV30
j_gene: TRBJ1-4
d_gene: .
abundance: .
CDR3aa: CAWSVQARRTEKLFF
CDR3nt: TGTGCCTGGAGTGTACAGGCCCGTAGGACCGAAAAACTGTTTTTT

v_gene: TRBV5-6
j_gene: TRBJ2-1
d_gene: TRBD1
abundance: .
CDR3aa: CASSLVGQGRRNEQFF
CDR3nt: TGTGCCAGCAGCTTGGTGGGACAGGGAAGGAGGAATGAGCAGTTCTTC

v_gene: TRBV30
j_gene: TRBJ1-2
d_gene: .
abundance: once
CDR3aa: CAWSQGFSHGYTF
CDR3nt: TGTGCCTGGAGTCAGGGCTTTAGCCATGGCTACACCTTC

v_gene: TRBV9
j_gene: TRBJ2-6
d_gene: .
abundance: .
CDR3aa: CASSVAGVASGGSGANVLTF
CDR3nt: TGTGCCAGCAGCGTAGCCGGCGTCGCTTCTGGGGGCTCTGGGGCCAACGTCCTGACTTTC

v_gene: TRBV10-3
j_gene: TRBJ1-6
d_gene: .
abundance: few
CDR3aa: CAISESRALGSPLHF
CDR3nt: TGTGCCATCAGTGAGTCGAGGGCCCTAGGTTCACCCCTCCACTTT

v_gene: TRBV6-5
j_gene: TRBJ1-1
d_gene: .
abundance: .
CDR3aa: CASSYQPLSNTEAFF
CDR3nt: TGTGCCAGCAGTTACCAGCCCCTTTCGAACACTGAAGCTTTCTTT

v_gene: TRBV28
j_gene: TRBJ2-7
d_gene: .
abundance: once
CDR3aa: CASSLTGQGNNEQYF
CDR3nt: TGTGCCAGCAGTTTAACGGGGCAGGGGAACAACGAGCAGTACTTC

v_gene: TRBV25-1
j_gene: TRBJ1-1
d_gene: .
abundance: .
CDR3aa: CASSDDAGKYTEAFF
CDR3nt: TGTGCCAGCAGTGATGATGCAGGGAAGTACACTGAAGCTTTCTTT

v_gene: TRBV18
j_gene: TRBJ2-5
d_gene: .
abundance: .
CDR3aa: CASSPPVGVETQYF
CDR3nt: TGTGCCAGCTCACCACCGGTTGGGGTTGAGACCCAGTACTTC

v_gene: TRBV29-1
j_gene: TRBJ1-5
d_gene: TRBD1
abundance: .
CDR3aa: CSVGGGRRDQPQHF
CDR3nt: TGCAGCGTTGGAGGGGGCCGCAGGGATCAGCCCCAGCATTTT

v_gene: TRBV6-5
j_gene: TRBJ2-2
d_gene: .
abundance: .
CDR3aa: CASKQEPNTGELFF
CDR3nt: TGTGCCAGCAAACAGGAGCCGAACACCGGGGAGCTGTTTTTT

v_gene: TRBV5-1
j_gene: TRBJ2-3
d_gene: TRBD1
abundance: .
CDR3aa: CASSLWGQGTDTQYF
CDR3nt: TGCGCCAGCAGCTTGTGGGGACAGGGGACAGATACGCAGTATTTT

v_gene: TRBV27
j_gene: TRBJ2-7
d_gene: TRBD1
abundance: .
CDR3aa: CASRRTGGLGGVAYEQYF
CDR3nt: TGTGCCAGCAGAAGGACAGGGGGCCTCGGGGGGGTTGCCTACGAGCAGTACTTC

v_gene: TRBV28
j_gene: TRBJ1-2
d_gene: .
abundance: .
CDR3aa: CASSSGTRQDYGYTF
CDR3nt: TGTGCCAGCAGTTCCGGAACCAGGCAGGACTATGGCTACACCTTC

v_gene: TRBV15
j_gene: TRBJ1-2
d_gene: .
abundance: .
CDR3aa: CATSREGGNYGYTF
CDR3nt: TGTGCCACCAGCAGAGAGGGGGGTAACTATGGCTACACCTTC

v_gene: TRBV4-1
j_gene: TRBJ1-6
d_gene: TRBD1
abundance: .
CDR3aa: CASSTDRGGSPLHF
CDR3nt: TGCGCCAGCAGCACCGACAGGGGAGGCTCACCCCTCCACTTT

v_gene: TRBV2
j_gene: TRBJ1-5
d_gene: TRBD1
abundance: .
CDR3aa: CASGDRGSNQPQHF
CDR3nt: TGTGCCAGCGGAGACAGGGGGAGCAATCAGCCCCAGCATTTT

v_gene: TRBV9
j_gene: TRBJ1-2
d_gene: TRBD1
abundance: .
CDR3aa: CASSATSRGQYGYTF
CDR3nt: TGTGCCAGCAGCGCGACTTCCAGGGGGCAGTATGGCTACACCTTC

v_gene: TRBV4-1
j_gene: TRBJ1-2
d_gene: .
abundance: .
CDR3aa: CASSQPGGRREDGYTF
CDR3nt: TGCGCCAGCAGCCAACCCGGGGGACGGAGAGAGGATGGCTACACCTTC

v_gene: TRBV6-1
j_gene: TRBJ1-1
d_gene: .
abundance: few
CDR3aa: CASVARQGNTEAFF
CDR3nt: TGTGCCAGCGTAGCCAGGCAGGGAAACACTGAAGCTTTCTTT

v_gene: TRBV6-5
j_gene: TRBJ2-3
d_gene: TRBD1
abundance: few
CDR3aa: CASSWDRGLGDTQYF
CDR3nt: TGTGCCAGCAGCTGGGACAGGGGGCTGGGAGATACGCAGTATTTT

v_gene: TRBV6-5
j_gene: TRBJ1-6
d_gene: .
abundance: .
CDR3aa: CASSPGISPLHF
CDR3nt: TGTGCCAGCAGTCCAGGGATTTCACCCCTCCACTTT

v_gene: TRBV5-4
j_gene: TRBJ1-1
d_gene: .
abundance: .
CDR3aa: CASRGADTEAFF
CDR3nt: TGTGCCAGCCGGGGCGCCGACACTGAAGCTTTCTTT

v_gene: TRBV9
j_gene: TRBJ2-1
d_gene: TRBD2
abundance: .
CDR3aa: CASSATGTRGFEQFF
CDR3nt: TGTGCCAGCAGCGCTACCGGGACTAGGGGGTTTGAGCAGTTCTTC

v_gene: TRBV29-1
j_gene: TRBJ2-2
d_gene: .
abundance: .
CDR3aa: CSVDPGRNTGELFF
CDR3nt: TGCAGCGTGGACCCCGGGAGGAACACCGGGGAGCTGTTTTTT

v_gene: TRBV29-1
j_gene: TRBJ2-7
d_gene: .
abundance: once
CDR3aa: CSVGSSYEQYF
CDR3nt: TGCAGCGTTGGCAGCTCCTACGAGCAGTACTTC

v_gene: TRBV2
j_gene: TRBJ2-3
d_gene: TRBD2
abundance: .
CDR3aa: CASSEWAASGGTDTQYF
CDR3nt: TGTGCCAGCAGTGAATGGGCGGCTAGCGGGGGCACAGATACGCAGTATTTT

v_gene: TRBV5-1
j_gene: TRBJ2-3
d_gene: .
abundance: .
CDR3aa: CASSSRRDLLSTDTQYF
CDR3nt: TGCGCCAGCAGCTCACGCCGGGACCTGCTGAGCACAGATACGCAGTATTTT

v_gene: TRBV29-1
j_gene: TRBJ1-2
d_gene: TRBD1
abundance: .
CDR3aa: CSLSPGGGEGYTF
CDR3nt: TGCAGCTTATCTCCAGGGGGCGGGGAAGGCTACACCTTC

v_gene: TRBV6-5
j_gene: TRBJ2-3
d_gene: .
abundance: .
CDR3aa: CASSYDPSGYTDTQYF
CDR3nt: TGTGCCAGCAGTTACGATCCTAGTGGTTACACAGATACGCAGTATTTT

v_gene: TRBV5-1
j_gene: TRBJ2-2
d_gene: .
abundance: .
CDR3aa: CASRRPRGTGSDTGELFF
CDR3nt: TGCGCCAGCCGAAGGCCCAGGGGGACTGGTAGCGACACCGGGGAGCTGTTTTTT

v_gene: TRBV15
j_gene: TRBJ1-1
d_gene: .
abundance: .
CDR3aa: CATSRASGRAFF
CDR3nt: TGTGCCACCAGCAGAGCATCGGGTAGGGCTTTCTTT

v_gene: TRBV29-1
j_gene: TRBJ2-1
d_gene: .
abundance: .
CDR3aa: CSESEGAYNEQFF
CDR3nt: TGCAGCGAGTCTGAAGGGGCCTACAATGAGCAGTTCTTC

v_gene: TRBV19
j_gene: TRBJ1-5
d_gene: .
abundance: few
CDR3aa: CASSLTQGFNQPQHF
CDR3nt: TGTGCCAGTAGCCTTACACAGGGATTCAATCAGCCCCAGCATTTT

v_gene: TRBV29-1
j_gene: TRBJ1-2
d_gene: .
abundance: .
CDR3aa: CSVESGAPSLYGYTF
CDR3nt: TGCAGCGTTGAAAGTGGGGCCCCGTCACTCTATGGCTACACCTTC

v_gene: TRBV19
j_gene: TRBJ1-1
d_gene: TRBD1
abundance: .
CDR3aa: CASWTGLNTEAFF
CDR3nt: TGTGCCTCTTGGACAGGCCTCAACACTGAAGCTTTCTTT

v_gene: TRBV7-2
j_gene: TRBJ2-3
d_gene: TRBD1
abundance: .
CDR3aa: CASSPDRASDTQYF
CDR3nt: TGTGCCAGCAGTCCGGACAGGGCCTCAGATACGCAGTATTTT

v_gene: TRBV9
j_gene: TRBJ1-1
d_gene: .
abundance: few
CDR3aa: CASSPSRVMNTEAFF
CDR3nt: TGTGCCAGCAGCCCCTCCCGGGTCATGAACACTGAAGCTTTCTTT

v_gene: TRBV9
j_gene: TRBJ1-2
d_gene: .
abundance: .
CDR3aa: CASLPTGNYGYTF
CDR3nt: TGTGCCAGTCTCCCCACAGGGAACTATGGCTACACCTTC

v_gene: TRBV10-3
j_gene: TRBJ2-7
d_gene: .
abundance: .
CDR3aa: CAIQGSYEQYF
CDR3nt: TGTGCCATACAGGGATCCTACGAGCAGTACTTC

v_gene: TRBV7-9
j_gene: TRBJ1-5
d_gene: TRBD1
abundance: few
CDR3aa: CASSLGQGARQPQHF
CDR3nt: TGTGCCAGCAGCTTGGGACAGGGGGCTCGTCAGCCCCAGCATTTT

v_gene: TRBV25-1
j_gene: TRBJ2-5
d_gene: .
abundance: .
CDR3aa: CASSDRVAETQYF
CDR3nt: TGTGCCAGCAGTGACAGGGTGGCGGAGACCCAGTACTTC

v_gene: TRBV2
j_gene: TRBJ2-3
d_gene: TRBD2
abundance: .
CDR3aa: CASSESAGGTDTQYF
CDR3nt: TGTGCCAGCAGTGAATCAGCGGGGGGCACAGATACGCAGTATTTT

v_gene: TRBV15
j_gene: TRBJ1-6
d_gene: TRBD1
abundance: .
CDR3aa: CATSRSRQGGDSPLHF
CDR3nt: TGTGCCACCAGCAGAAGCCGACAGGGGGGTGATTCACCCCTCCACTTT

v_gene: TRBV27
j_gene: TRBJ1-1
d_gene: .
abundance: few
CDR3aa: CASMGVGPNTEAFF
CDR3nt: TGTGCCAGCATGGGGGTAGGGCCGAACACTGAAGCTTTCTTT

v_gene: TRBV7-2
j_gene: TRBJ2-5
d_gene: .
abundance: .
CDR3aa: CASSLSLGTQYF
CDR3nt: TGTGCCAGCAGCTTATCCTTGGGGACCCAGTACTTC

v_gene: TRBV30
j_gene: TRBJ2-7
d_gene: .
abundance: .
CDR3aa: CASSQGPYEQYF
CDR3nt: TGTGCCTCCTCCCAGGGGCCCTACGAGCAGTACTTC

v_gene: TRBV19
j_gene: TRBJ1-2
d_gene: .
abundance: .
CDR3aa: CASSTRRDGYTF
CDR3nt: TGTGCCAGTAGTACCCGCCGGGACGGCTACACCTTC

v_gene: TRBV25-1
j_gene: TRBJ2-7
d_gene: TRBD1
abundance: once
CDR3aa: CASSGGQAQSTEQYF
CDR3nt: TGTGCCAGCAGTGGGGGACAGGCACAGTCTACGGAGCAGTACTTC